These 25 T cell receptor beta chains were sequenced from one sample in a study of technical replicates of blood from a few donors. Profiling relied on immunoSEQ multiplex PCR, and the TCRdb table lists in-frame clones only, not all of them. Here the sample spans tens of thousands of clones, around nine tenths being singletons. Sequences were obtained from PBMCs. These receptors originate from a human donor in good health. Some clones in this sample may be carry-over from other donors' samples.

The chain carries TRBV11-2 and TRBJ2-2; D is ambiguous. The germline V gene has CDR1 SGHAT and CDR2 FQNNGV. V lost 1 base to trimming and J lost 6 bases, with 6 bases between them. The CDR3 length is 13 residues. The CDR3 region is CASSLVQAGELFF. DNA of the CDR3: TGTGCCAGCAGCTTAGTGCAGGCCGGGGAGCTGTTTTTT.

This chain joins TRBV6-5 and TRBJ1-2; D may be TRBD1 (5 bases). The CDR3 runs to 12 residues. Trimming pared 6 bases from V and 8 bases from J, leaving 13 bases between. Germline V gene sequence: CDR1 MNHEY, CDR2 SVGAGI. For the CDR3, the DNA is TGTGCCAGCAGGTTGGGACTCTGGGGCTACACCTTC. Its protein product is CASRLGLWGYTF.

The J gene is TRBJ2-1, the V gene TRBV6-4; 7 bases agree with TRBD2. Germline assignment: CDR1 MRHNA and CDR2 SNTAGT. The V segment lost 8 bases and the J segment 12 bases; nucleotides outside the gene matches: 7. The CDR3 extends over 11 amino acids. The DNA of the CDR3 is TGTGCCAGCGGAGTGGGGAGGGCGCAGTTCTTC. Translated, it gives CASGVGRAQFF.

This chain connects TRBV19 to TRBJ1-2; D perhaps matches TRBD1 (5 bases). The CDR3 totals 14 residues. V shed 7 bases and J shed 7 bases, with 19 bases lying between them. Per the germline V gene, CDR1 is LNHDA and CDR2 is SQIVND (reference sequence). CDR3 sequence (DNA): TGTGCCAGTACCCCCGGGGGGAAAGTCCTTGGCTACACCTTC. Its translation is CASTPGGKVLGYTF.

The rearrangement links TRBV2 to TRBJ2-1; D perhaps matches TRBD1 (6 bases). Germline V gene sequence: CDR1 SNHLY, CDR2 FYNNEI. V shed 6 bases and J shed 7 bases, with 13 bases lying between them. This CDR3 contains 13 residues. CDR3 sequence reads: CASSIQGTNEQFF. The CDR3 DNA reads TGTGCCAGCAGCATACAGGGTACGAATGAGCAGTTCTTC.

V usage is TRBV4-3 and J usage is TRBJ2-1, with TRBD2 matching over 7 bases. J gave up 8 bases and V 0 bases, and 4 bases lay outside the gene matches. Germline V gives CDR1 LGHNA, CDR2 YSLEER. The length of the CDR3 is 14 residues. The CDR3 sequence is CASSQDPGGDEQFF. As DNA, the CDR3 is TGCGCCAGCAGCCAAGATCCGGGAGGAGATGAGCAGTTCTTC.

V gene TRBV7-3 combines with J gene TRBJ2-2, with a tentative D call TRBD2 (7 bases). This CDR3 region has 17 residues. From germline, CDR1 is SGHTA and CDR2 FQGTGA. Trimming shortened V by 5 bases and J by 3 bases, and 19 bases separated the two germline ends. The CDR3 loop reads CASSIPAGGADTGELFF. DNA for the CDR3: TGTGCCAGCAGCATCCCAGCTGGGGGGGCCGACACCGGGGAGCTGTTTTTT. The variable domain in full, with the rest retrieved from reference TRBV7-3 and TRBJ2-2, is GAGVSQTPSNKVTEKGKYVELRCDPISGHTALYWYRQSLGQGPEFLIYFQGTGAADDSGLPNDRFFAVRPEGSVSTLKIQRTERGDSAVYLCASSIPAGGADTGELFFGEGSRLTVL.

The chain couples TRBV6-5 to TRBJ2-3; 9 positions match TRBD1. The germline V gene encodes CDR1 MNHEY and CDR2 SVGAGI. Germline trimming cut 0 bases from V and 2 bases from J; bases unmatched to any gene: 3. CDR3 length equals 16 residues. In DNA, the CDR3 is TGTGCCAGCAGTTACTCGGGACAGGGTAACACAGATACGCAGTATTTT. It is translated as CASSYSGQGNTDTQYF.

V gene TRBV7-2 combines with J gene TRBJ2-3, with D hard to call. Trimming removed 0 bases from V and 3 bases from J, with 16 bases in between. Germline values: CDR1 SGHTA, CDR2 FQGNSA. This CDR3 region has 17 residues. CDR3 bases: TGTGCCAGCAGCTTAGCGGCCCCAAAAACGAGGACAGATACGCAGTATTTT. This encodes CASSLAAPKTRTDTQYF.

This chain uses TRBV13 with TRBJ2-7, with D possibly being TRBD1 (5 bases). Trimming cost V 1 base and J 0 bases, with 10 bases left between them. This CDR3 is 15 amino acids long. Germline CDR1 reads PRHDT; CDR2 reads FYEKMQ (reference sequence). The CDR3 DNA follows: TGTGCCAGCAGCTTAGATAGGGGTAACTCCTACGAGCAGTACTTC. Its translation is CASSLDRGNSYEQYF.

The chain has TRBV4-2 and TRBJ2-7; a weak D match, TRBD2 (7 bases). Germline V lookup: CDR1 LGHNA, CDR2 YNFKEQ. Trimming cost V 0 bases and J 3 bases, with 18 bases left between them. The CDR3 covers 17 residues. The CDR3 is CASSQDLSTGGLYEQYF. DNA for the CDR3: TGTGCCAGCAGCCAAGATCTGTCCACCGGGGGGCTCTACGAGCAGTACTTC.

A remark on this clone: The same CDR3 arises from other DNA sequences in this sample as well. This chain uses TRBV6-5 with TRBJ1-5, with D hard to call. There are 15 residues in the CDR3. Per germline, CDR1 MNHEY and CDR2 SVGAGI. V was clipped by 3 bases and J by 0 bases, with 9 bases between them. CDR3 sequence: CASSYSSNSNQPQHF. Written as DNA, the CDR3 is TGTGCCAGCAGTTATTCCAGTAATAGCAATCAGCCCCAGCATTTT.

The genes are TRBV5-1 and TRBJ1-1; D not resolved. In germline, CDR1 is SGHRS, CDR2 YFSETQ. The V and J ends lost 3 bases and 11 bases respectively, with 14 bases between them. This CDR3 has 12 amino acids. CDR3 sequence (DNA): TGCGCCAGCAGCTCCTCGTCGGGGAATGCTTTCTTT. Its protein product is CASSSSSGNAFF.

CDR3 nucleotide sequence: TGCAGCGTTGAAGTAGGGGTCTATGGCTACACCTTC. This encodes CSVEVGVYGYTF. The gene calls are TRBV29-1 and TRBJ1-2, with D perhaps TRBD1 (5 bases). Germline CDR1 is SQVTM and CDR2 is ANQGSEA. The CDR3 runs to 12 residues. V was shortened by 1 base and J by 4 bases, with 7 bases between the two germline ends.

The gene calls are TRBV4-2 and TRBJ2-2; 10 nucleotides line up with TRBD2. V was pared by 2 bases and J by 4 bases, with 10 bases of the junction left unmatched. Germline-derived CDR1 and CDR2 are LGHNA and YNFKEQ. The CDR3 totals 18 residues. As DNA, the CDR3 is TGTGCCAGCAGCCAACGGGTCACTAGCGGGGATCTCACCGGGGAGCTGTTTTTT. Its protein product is CASSQRVTSGDLTGELFF.

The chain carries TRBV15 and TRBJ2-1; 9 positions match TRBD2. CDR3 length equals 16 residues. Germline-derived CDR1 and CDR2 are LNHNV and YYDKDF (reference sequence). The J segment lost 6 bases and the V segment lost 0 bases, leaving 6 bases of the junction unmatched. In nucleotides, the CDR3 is TGTGCCACCAGCAGAGATTTTACTAGCGGGTCCAATGAGCAGTTCTTC. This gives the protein CATSRDFTSGSNEQFF.

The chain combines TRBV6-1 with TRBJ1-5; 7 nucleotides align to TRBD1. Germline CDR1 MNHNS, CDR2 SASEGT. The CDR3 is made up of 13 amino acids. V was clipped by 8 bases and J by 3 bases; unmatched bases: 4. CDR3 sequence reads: CASRGQVNQPQHF. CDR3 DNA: TGTGCCAGCCGCGGACAGGTCAATCAGCCCCAGCATTTT.

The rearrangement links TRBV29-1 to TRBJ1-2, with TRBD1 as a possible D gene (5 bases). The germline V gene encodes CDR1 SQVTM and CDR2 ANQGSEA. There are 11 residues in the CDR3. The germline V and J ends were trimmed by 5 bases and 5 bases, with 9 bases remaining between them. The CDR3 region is CSVSGPYGYTF. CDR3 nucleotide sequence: TGCAGCGTTTCAGGGCCTTATGGCTACACCTTC.

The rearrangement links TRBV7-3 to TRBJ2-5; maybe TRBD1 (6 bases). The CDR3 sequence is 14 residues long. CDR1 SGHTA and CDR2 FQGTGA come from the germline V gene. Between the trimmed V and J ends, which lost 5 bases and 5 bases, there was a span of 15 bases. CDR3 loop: CASSPTGLGETQYF. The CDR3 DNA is TGTGCCAGCAGCCCGACAGGTTTGGGGGAGACCCAGTACTTC.

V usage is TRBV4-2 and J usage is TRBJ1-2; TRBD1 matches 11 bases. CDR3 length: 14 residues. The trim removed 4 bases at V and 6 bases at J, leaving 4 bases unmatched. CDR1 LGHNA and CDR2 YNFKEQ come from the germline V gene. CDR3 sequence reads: CASSPRDRGDGYTF. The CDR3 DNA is TGTGCCAGCAGCCCCCGGGACAGGGGGGATGGCTACACCTTC.

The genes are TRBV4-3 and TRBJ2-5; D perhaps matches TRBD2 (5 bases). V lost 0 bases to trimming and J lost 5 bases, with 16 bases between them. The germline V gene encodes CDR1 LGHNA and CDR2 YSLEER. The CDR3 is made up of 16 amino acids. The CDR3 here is CASSQDSAGSAETQYF. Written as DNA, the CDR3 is TGCGCCAGCAGCCAAGATTCGGCGGGTTCGGCGGAGACCCAGTACTTC.

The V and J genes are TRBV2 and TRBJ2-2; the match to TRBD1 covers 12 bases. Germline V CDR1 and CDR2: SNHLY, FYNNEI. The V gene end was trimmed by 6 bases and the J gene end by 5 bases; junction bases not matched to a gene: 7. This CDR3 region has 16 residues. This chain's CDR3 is CASSGDRGRRTGELFF. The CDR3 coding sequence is TGTGCCAGCAGCGGGGACAGGGGGCGACGTACCGGGGAGCTGTTTTTT.

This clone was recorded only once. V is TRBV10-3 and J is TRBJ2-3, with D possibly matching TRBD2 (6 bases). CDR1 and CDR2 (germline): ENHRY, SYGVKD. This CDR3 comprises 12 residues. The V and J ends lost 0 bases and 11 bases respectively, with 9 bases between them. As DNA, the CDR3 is TGTGCCATCAGTGAGTCCGGGAGAGTGCAGTATTTT. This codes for CAISESGRVQYF.

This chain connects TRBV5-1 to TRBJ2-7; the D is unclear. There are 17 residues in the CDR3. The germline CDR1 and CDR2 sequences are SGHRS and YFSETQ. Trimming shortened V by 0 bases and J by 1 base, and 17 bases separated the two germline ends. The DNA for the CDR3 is TGCGCCAGCAGCTTGGCCAAGCTGAGCGAGGCGTCCTACGAGCAGTACTTC. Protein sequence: CASSLAKLSEASYEQYF.

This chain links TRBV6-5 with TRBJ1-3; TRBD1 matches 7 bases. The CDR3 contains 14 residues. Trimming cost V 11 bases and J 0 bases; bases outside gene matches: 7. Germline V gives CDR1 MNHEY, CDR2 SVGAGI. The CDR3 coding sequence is TGTGCCGTACAGGGGTCCCGCTCTGGAAACACCATATATTTT. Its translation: CAVQGSRSGNTIYF.